These 21 T cell receptor beta chains were sequenced from one sample in a study of graft-versus-host responses after intestinal transplantation. Their antigens are not known. The method was immunoSEQ multiplex PCR; TCRdb's version includes in-frame clones alone and lacks a portion of them. Counted here are approximately 82,000 clones, around 91% occurring once; the ten biggest clones make up approximately 0.1%. The sequencing used unstimulated CD4+ T cells sorted from spleen or lymph node cells, collected before intestinal transplant. These TCRs come from a human donor who received an intestinal transplant.

The rearrangement uses TRBV11-3 and TRBJ2-1; maybe TRBD2 (6 bases). Per germline, CDR1 SGHNT and CDR2 YENEEA. The CDR3 extends over 14 amino acids. V was trimmed by 3 bases and J by 7 bases, leaving 13 bases between them. The DNA for the CDR3 is TGTGCCAGCAGCTTCGGAGGGAGCAATAATGAGCAGTTCTTC. This codes for CASSFGGSNNEQFF.

The gene calls are TRBV19 and TRBJ1-2; D ambiguous. The CDR3 is made up of 13 amino acids. The V gene lost 8 bases and the J gene lost 1 base, with 11 bases spanning the gap. Germline V gene sequence: CDR1 LNHDA, CDR2 SQIVND (reference sequence). DNA of the CDR3: TGTGCCAGTCGAGAGACATTTAACTATGGCTACACCTTC. The encoded protein is CASRETFNYGYTF.

V gene TRBV10-3 combines with J gene TRBJ2-6; 7 bases line up with TRBD2. The V and J ends lost 2 bases and 0 bases, in that order; junction bases with no gene match: 4. CDR1 is ENHRY and CDR2 is SYGVKD in the germline V gene. This CDR3 spans 17 amino acids. DNA for the CDR3: TGTGCCATCAGTGAGGCTAGCGGCCCCTCTGGGGCCAACGTCCTGACTTTC. Encoded protein: CAISEASGPSGANVLTF.

The J gene is TRBJ2-1, the V gene TRBV2; TRBD2 agrees at 10 bases. CDR3 length: 15 amino acids. Looked up from germline, CDR1 is SNHLY and CDR2 is FYNNEI. The V gene end was trimmed by 9 bases and the J gene end by 4 bases; junction bases not matched to a gene: 9. Written as DNA, the CDR3 is TGTGCCAGTGTCCGGGCTAGCGGGGGATACAATGAGCAGTTCTTC. Amino acid sequence: CASVRASGGYNEQFF.

The V call is TRBV11-2, the J call TRBJ2-1, with D perhaps matching TRBD2 (5 bases). Trimming removed 6 bases at V and 11 bases at J, with 17 bases between. Per the germline V gene, CDR1 is SGHAT and CDR2 is FQNNGV. CDR3 size: 13 residues. The CDR3 region is CASRAPEEPKQFF. CDR3 bases: TGTGCCAGCAGGGCCCCGGAGGAACCCAAGCAGTTCTTC.

V usage is TRBV5-6 and J usage is TRBJ1-1; a weak D match, TRBD1 (6 bases). Trimming removed 0 bases from V and 4 bases from J, with 13 bases in between. The CDR3 has 15 amino acids. The germline gives CDR1 SGHDT, CDR2 YYEEEE. The CDR3 reads CASSLEGDWGTEAFF. CDR3 in DNA: TGTGCCAGCAGCTTGGAGGGGGATTGGGGCACTGAAGCTTTCTTT.

V usage is TRBV10-3 and J usage is TRBJ2-7; 7 bases are shared with TRBD2. Unmatched junction bases numbered 8, after V lost 3 bases and J lost 3 bases. This CDR3 region has 15 residues. Germline V gene data show CDR1 as ENHRY and CDR2 as SYGVKD. The CDR3: CAISDSGGGNYEQYF. The CDR3 nucleotides read TGTGCCATCAGTGATAGTGGGGGGGGTAACTACGAGCAGTACTTC.

This clone has just one count. This chain uses TRBV11-3 with TRBJ2-1; D gene uncertain. CDR1 is SGHNT, CDR2 YENEEA, per germline. The CDR3 totals 18 residues. Trimming stripped 5 bases from V and 7 bases from J, with 27 bases between. The CDR3 nucleotides are TGTGCCAGCAGCCCGGTTGGCCCGGCTAGGATTGGCCGGAATGAGCAGTTCTTC. It yields the protein CASSPVGPARIGRNEQFF.

The CDR3 DNA is TGCGCCAGCAGCCAAGAGGCCAGGGGAAACACCGGGGAGCTGTTTTTT. It codes for CASSQEARGNTGELFF. V is TRBV4-3 and J is TRBJ2-2; tentative D call: TRBD1 (6 bases). Germline V lookup: CDR1 LGHNA, CDR2 YSLEER. V was cut by 0 bases and J by 2 bases, with 10 bases left in between. This CDR3 has 16 residues.

The CDR3 sequence is CASSLGTGEKLFF. CDR3 nucleotide sequence: TGTGCCAGCAGCTTAGGGACAGGGGAAAAACTGTTTTTT. The chain is built from TRBV7-7 and TRBJ1-4; 8 positions match TRBD1. This CDR3 spans 13 amino acids. The ends lost 1 base at V and 8 bases at J; junction bases unmatched: 0. Per germline, CDR1 SSHAT and CDR2 FNYEAQ (reference sequence).

This clone was observed a handful of times. The chain uses TRBV10-3 and TRBJ1-2, with D perhaps TRBD1 (5 bases). V gave up 10 bases and J gave up 3 bases, with 12 bases separating them. Germline V gene data show CDR1 as ENHRY and CDR2 as SYGVKD. The CDR3 is 12 residues long. The CDR3 spells CATEQGYYGYTF. The CDR3 DNA reads TGTGCCACTGAGCAGGGCTACTATGGCTACACCTTC.

The J gene is TRBJ1-1, the V gene TRBV30; no firm D call. Germline assignment: CDR1 GTSNPN and CDR2 SVGIG (reference sequence). The length of the CDR3 is 14 residues. V lost 0 bases to trimming and J lost 1 base, with 9 bases between them. The CDR3 loop is CAWSVSQANTEAFF. For the CDR3, the DNA is TGTGCCTGGAGTGTTAGTCAGGCGAACACTGAAGCTTTCTTT.

V usage is TRBV7-2 and J usage is TRBJ2-3; D is unclear. CDR1 and CDR2 (germline): SGHTA, FQGNSA. Trimming pared 3 bases from V and 5 bases from J, leaving 9 bases between. The CDR3 is made up of 13 amino acids. CDR3 in DNA: TGTGCCAGCAGCTTGGGCCTGGGAGATACGCAGTATTTT. Protein sequence: CASSLGLGDTQYF.

This sequence joins TRBV6-6 and TRBJ1-5; 9 bases align to TRBD1. The CDR3 is made up of 13 amino acids. V gave up 7 bases and J gave up 6 bases; unmatched junction bases: 4. Per germline, CDR1 MNHNY and CDR2 SVGAGI (reference sequence). CDR3 coding DNA: TGTGCCAGCAAACAGGGGGCGGGTCAGCCCCAGCATTTT. This gives the protein CASKQGAGQPQHF.

V gene TRBV4-3 combines with J gene TRBJ2-5; maybe TRBD2 (6 bases). Trimming left V 7 bases short and J 1 base short, with 25 bases between. The germline V gene encodes CDR1 LGHNA and CDR2 YSLEER. The CDR3 length is 18 residues. The CDR3 bases are TGCGCCAGCATCACAGATATACTGGGCAGGAGGGGCCAAGAGACCCAGTACTTC. It encodes CASITDILGRRGQETQYF.

CDR3 nucleotides: TGTGCCTGGGTATTCCGGGACAGGGCAAGTGGTGAAGCTTTCTTT. This codes for CAWVFRDRASGEAFF. The chain is built from TRBV30 and TRBJ1-1; 9 nucleotides match TRBD1. From germline, CDR1 is GTSNPN and CDR2 SVGIG (reference sequence). This CDR3 contains 15 residues. V gave up 5 bases and J gave up 7 bases; unmatched junction bases: 14.

This chain joins TRBV6-1 and TRBJ2-7; unclear D gene. The ends were cut back, 7 bases at V and 4 bases at J, with 11 bases in the middle. Germline V lookup: CDR1 MNHNS, CDR2 SASEGT. This CDR3 has 12 amino acids. This CDR3 reads CASKLWPYEQYF. CDR3 DNA sequence: TGTGCCAGCAAATTGTGGCCGTACGAGCAGTACTTC.

In DNA form, the CDR3 reads TGTGCCAGCAGCTTAGGGGCCTTTGATGGCTATGGCTACACCTTC. This encodes CASSLGAFDGYGYTF. This sequence joins TRBV7-9 and TRBJ1-2, with no clear D. Per germline, CDR1 SEHNR and CDR2 FQNEAQ (reference sequence). V was clipped by 1 base and J by 4 bases, with 13 bases between them. The CDR3 length is 15 residues.

The chain recombines TRBV29-1 with TRBJ1-4; 12 nucleotides line up with TRBD1. From germline, CDR1 is SQVTM and CDR2 ANQGSEA. With V trimmed by 6 bases and J by 8 bases, 10 bases remained unmatched. This CDR3 is built from 15 residues. The CDR3 nucleotides are TGCAGCGTATCCGGGACAGGGGGCGCGTACGAAAAACTGTTTTTT. Protein: CSVSGTGGAYEKLFF.

V is TRBV6-5 and J is TRBJ2-3, with D possibly matching TRBD1 (7 bases). The germline gives CDR1 MNHEY, CDR2 SVGAGI. The CDR3 is 13 amino acids. The V end was cut by 9 bases, the J end by 6 bases, with 16 bases between. CDR3 sequence (DNA): TGTGCCAGTGGGCCAGGGGGGCCGGATACGCAGTATTTT. It yields the protein CASGPGGPDTQYF.

For this clone: At one boundary the junction diverges from the germline segment, which might be a read error. The CDR3 is CASSLAGGQAQDF. In DNA form, the CDR3 reads TGTGCCAGCAGCTTAGCGGGGGGGCAGGCCCAGGATTTT. V gene TRBV7-2 combines with J gene TRBJ1-1, with D possibly being TRBD1 (6 bases). Germline loops: CDR1 SGHTA, CDR2 FQGNSA. This CDR3 region has 13 residues.